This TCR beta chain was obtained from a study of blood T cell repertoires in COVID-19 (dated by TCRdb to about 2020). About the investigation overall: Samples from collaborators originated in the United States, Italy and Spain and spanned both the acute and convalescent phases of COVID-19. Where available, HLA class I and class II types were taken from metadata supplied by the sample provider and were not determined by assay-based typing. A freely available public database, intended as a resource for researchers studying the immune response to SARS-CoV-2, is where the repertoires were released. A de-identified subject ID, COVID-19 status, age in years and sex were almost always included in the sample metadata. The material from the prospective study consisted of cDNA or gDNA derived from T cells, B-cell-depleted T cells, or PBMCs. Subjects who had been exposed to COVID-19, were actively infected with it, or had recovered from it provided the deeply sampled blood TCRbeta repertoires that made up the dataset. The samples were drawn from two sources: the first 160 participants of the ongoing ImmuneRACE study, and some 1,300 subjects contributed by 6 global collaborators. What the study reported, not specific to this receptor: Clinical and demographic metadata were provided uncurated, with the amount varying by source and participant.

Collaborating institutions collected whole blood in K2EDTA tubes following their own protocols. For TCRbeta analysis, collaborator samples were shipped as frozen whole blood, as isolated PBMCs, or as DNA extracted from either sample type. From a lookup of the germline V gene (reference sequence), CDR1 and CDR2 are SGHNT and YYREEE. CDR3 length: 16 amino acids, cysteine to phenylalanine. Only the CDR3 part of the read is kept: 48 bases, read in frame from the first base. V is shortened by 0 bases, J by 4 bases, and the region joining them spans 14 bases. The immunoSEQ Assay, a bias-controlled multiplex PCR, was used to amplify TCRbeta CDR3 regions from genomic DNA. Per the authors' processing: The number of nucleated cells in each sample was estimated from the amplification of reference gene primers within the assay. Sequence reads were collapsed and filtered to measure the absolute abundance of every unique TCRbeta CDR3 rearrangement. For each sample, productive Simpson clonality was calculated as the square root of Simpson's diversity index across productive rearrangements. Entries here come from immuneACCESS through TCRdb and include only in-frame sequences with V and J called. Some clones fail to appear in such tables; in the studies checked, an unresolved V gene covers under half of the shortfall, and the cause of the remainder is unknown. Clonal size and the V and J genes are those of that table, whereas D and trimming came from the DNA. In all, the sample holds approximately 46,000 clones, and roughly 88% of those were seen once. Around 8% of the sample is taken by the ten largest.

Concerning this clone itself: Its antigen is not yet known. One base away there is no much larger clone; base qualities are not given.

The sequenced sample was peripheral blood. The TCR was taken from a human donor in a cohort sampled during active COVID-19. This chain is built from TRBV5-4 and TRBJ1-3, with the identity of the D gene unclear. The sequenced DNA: TGTGCCAGCAGCTTGGCCGGGGTAGCCGCCGGAAACACCATATATTTT. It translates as CASSLAGVAAGNTIYF.